Shown below are 14 T cell receptor beta chains from a single sample sequenced in a study of post-analysis software for immune sequencing data. The study, taken as a whole, reports: Five or six TRBV segments, TRBV5-6, TRBV5-1 and TRBV20-1 among them, were found more frequent in patients than controls.

Unique molecular identifiers were built into the TCR beta cDNA libraries. TCRdb independently ran MiXCR on the PCR reads; one entry per CDR3 protein. In the table there are roughly 600,000 distinct CDR3 sequences, around 44% of which are singletons. The antigens for these receptors are not known. What was sequenced was blood. These receptors originate from a girl under 18 with multiple sclerosis.

This sequence joins TRBV7-9 and TRBJ2-1; 11 bases align to TRBD1. The CDR3 contains 16 residues. The germline gives CDR1 SEHNR, CDR2 FQNEAQ (reference sequence). The ends lost 4 bases at V and 6 bases at J; junction bases unmatched: 8. The CDR3 DNA sequence: TGTGCCAGCAGCTCCGGGACAGGGGGAAAAGGCAATGAGCAGTTCTTC. Its protein is CASSSGTGGKGNEQFF.

This clonotype was recorded a few times. The rearrangement joins TRBV5-1 to TRBJ2-1; D is perhaps TRBD1 (6 bases). The germline CDR1 and CDR2 sequences are SGHRS and YFSETQ. This CDR3 has 15 amino acids. The germline V and J ends were trimmed by 3 bases and 2 bases, with 12 bases remaining between them. The CDR3 nucleotides read TGCGCCAGCAGCTCTACAGGGTTCCCCTACAATGAGCAGTTCTTC. Protein product: CASSSTGFPYNEQFF. Together with reference TRBV5-1 and TRBJ2-1, the CDR3 gives the full variable domain: KAGVTQTPRYLIKTRGQQVTLSCSPISGHRSVSWYQQTPGQGLQFLFEYFSETQRNKGNFPGRFSGRQFSNSRSEMNVSTLELGDSALYLCASSSTGFPYNEQFFGPGTRLTVL.

In its sample, this clonotype was seen once. This chain joins TRBV29-1 and TRBJ1-1; 9 bases align to TRBD1. CDR3 length equals 13 residues. V lost 1 base, J lost 4 bases, and 1 base stayed unmatched. CDR1 and CDR2 from the germline V gene are SQVTM and ANQGSEA. CDR3 nucleotides: TGCAGCGTTGAAGGACAGGGGGGCACTGAAGCTTTCTTT. Amino acids: CSVEGQGGTEAFF.

J is TRBJ2-1 and V is TRBV29-1; TRBD1 is a possible D gene (6 bases). Germline V CDR1 and CDR2: SQVTM, ANQGSEA. CDR3 length: 12 amino acids. Deletions cut 6 bases from V and 6 bases from J, with 12 bases between. CDR3 protein: CSVLDSLNEQFF. In DNA form, the CDR3 reads TGCAGCGTACTGGACAGTCTCAATGAGCAGTTCTTC.

The V gene is TRBV4-1, the J gene TRBJ2-1; D is tentatively TRBD1 or TRBD2 (6 bases each). Deletions cut 4 bases from V and 4 bases from J, with 20 bases between. The length of the CDR3 is 17 residues. The germline V gene encodes CDR1 MGHRA and CDR2 YSYEKL. The CDR3 is CASSRLRGARVYNEQFF. CDR3 nucleotides: TGCGCCAGCAGCCGCCTAAGGGGGGCTAGAGTTTACAATGAGCAGTTCTTC.

This clonotype was seen once. The CDR3 here is CASSLAGPRDQPQHF. The DNA for the CDR3 is TGTGCCAGCAGCTTGGCCGGGCCGAGGGATCAGCCCCAGCATTTT. The V and J genes are TRBV7-9 and TRBJ1-5; D gene unclear. V lost 3 bases to trimming and J lost 5 bases, with 14 bases between them. CDR3 length: 15 amino acids. Germline V CDR1 and CDR2: SEHNR, FQNEAQ (reference sequence).

This clonotype was detected only a few times. The rearrangement uses TRBV5-1 and TRBJ2-3; 8 bases are shared with TRBD2. Germline-derived CDR1 and CDR2 are SGHRS and YFSETQ. The ends lost 0 bases at V and 1 base at J; junction bases unmatched: 4. The CDR3 runs to 16 residues. The CDR3, as DNA: TGCGCCAGCAGCTTGGGACTAGCGACAGGCACAGATACGCAGTATTTT. Its protein is CASSLGLATGTDTQYF.

This clonotype has only a few counts. The chain combines TRBV7-2 with TRBJ2-7; D remains ambiguous. Germline V gives CDR1 SGHTA, CDR2 FQGNSA. The germline V and J ends were trimmed by 0 bases and 0 bases, with 6 bases remaining between them. This CDR3 region has 14 residues. The CDR3 DNA follows: TGTGCCAGCAGCTTAGCGGCCCACTCCTACGAGCAGTACTTC. The encoded protein is CASSLAAHSYEQYF.

The genes are TRBV5-1 and TRBJ2-7; TRBD1 matches at 9 bases. J gave up 5 bases and V 2 bases, and 2 bases lay outside the gene matches. Per germline, CDR1 SGHRS and CDR2 YFSETQ. CDR3 length equals 13 residues. DNA for the CDR3: TGCGCCAGCAGCTTTGGGACAGGGAACGAGCAGTACTTC. Amino acids: CASSFGTGNEQYF.

On this clonotype itself: A single base separates this from a much larger clone, so it may be a read error. CDR3 sequence: CASRSGTAYEQYF. DNA for the CDR3: TGTGCCAGCAGGTCCGGGACAGCCTACGAGCAGTACTTC. V usage is TRBV7-9 and J usage is TRBJ2-7, with 7 bases fitting TRBD1. The CDR3 loop spans 13 amino acids. Germline CDR1 is SEHNR and CDR2 is FQNEAQ (reference sequence). The trim removed 6 bases at V and 2 bases at J, leaving 4 bases unmatched.

The gene calls are TRBV12-3 or TRBV12-4 and TRBJ2-2; D is perhaps TRBD1 (7 bases). The V end lost 4 bases, the J end lost 1 base, and 10 bases lay between the germline ends. There are 15 residues in the CDR3. The CDR3 region has the DNA TGTGCCAGCAGTTGGGGGGACAGGAACACCGGGGAGCTGTTTTTT. As protein: CASSWGDRNTGELFF.

In this sample, this clonotype turned up once. The chain uses TRBV7-8 and TRBJ2-6, with a possible D match to TRBD1 (5 bases). Between the trimmed V and J ends, which lost 2 bases and 2 bases, there was a span of 10 bases. In germline, CDR1 is SGHVS, CDR2 FQNEAQ. The CDR3 is 16 residues long. CDR3 residues: CASSLLSRAGANVLTF. In nucleotides, the CDR3 is TGTGCCAGCAGCTTACTTTCCAGGGCTGGGGCCAACGTCCTGACTTTC.

This clonotype appeared a few times. The chain links TRBV7-9 to TRBJ2-1; D remains unclear. CDR3 length equals 13 residues. Looked up from germline, CDR1 is SEHNR and CDR2 is FQNEAQ (reference sequence). V lost 6 bases, J lost 5 bases, and 11 bases lay in between. CDR3 nucleotide sequence: TGTGCCAGCAGTCCCCTGGGGAACAATGAGCAGTTCTTC. As protein: CASSPLGNNEQFF. The variable domain in full, completed from reference TRBV7-9 and TRBJ2-1, reads DTGVSQNPRHKITKRGQNVTFRCDPISEHNRLYWYRQTLGQGPEFLTYFQNEAQLEKSRLLSDRFSAERPKGSFSTLEIQRTEQGDSAMYLCASSPLGNNEQFFGPGTRLTVL.

The J gene is TRBJ2-4, the V gene TRBV7-9, with D maybe TRBD1 (5 bases). V was shortened by 5 bases and J by 0 bases, with 14 bases between the two germline ends. Germline lookup yields CDR1 SEHNR and CDR2 FQNEAQ (reference sequence). The CDR3 runs to 16 residues. The CDR3 bases are TGTGCCAGCAGCCCATCCCGACAGTCAGCCAAAAACATTCAGTACTTC. Translated: CASSPSRQSAKNIQYF.